A selection of T cell receptor beta chains follows, all from one sample in a study of control samples from healthy donors and cancer patients. The method was immunoSEQ multiplex PCR; TCRdb's version includes in-frame clones alone and lacks a portion of them. The top ten clones hold 1.4% of a sample with 150,000 to 200,000 clones, more than 80% of them seen once. Sequenced material: blood. These receptors all stem from a man in his thirties or forties in good health. Both conserved end residues are part of each CDR3. Fields, in order: J gene, clone size, V gene, D gene, CDR3 DNA, CDR3 protein. The D gene is left open where the match is weak. Clone size is stated in some rows and not others, as once, few, many or a class when expanded.

>TRBJ1-2|.|TRBV12-3/TRBV12-4|.
TGTGCCAGCAGGAGCCGGGAAAGCTATGGCTACACCTTC
CASRSRESYGYTF
>TRBJ2-3|.|TRBV27|.
TGTGCCAGCACCAGTAGCACAGATACGCAGTATTTT
CASTSSTDTQYF
>TRBJ1-1|.|TRBV3-1/TRBV3-2|TRBD1
TGTGCCAGCAGCCAAGATCTTTACAGGGGGCTTGTTGAAGCTTTCTTT
CASSQDLYRGLVEAFF
>TRBJ2-5|.|TRBV11-2|.
TGTGCCAGCAGCTTAGGAGTAAAAGAGACCCAGTACTTC
CASSLGVKETQYF
>TRBJ1-2|.|TRBV10-1|.
TGCGCCAGCAGTGAGGCCCCCACTTATGGCTACACCTTC
CASSEAPTYGYTF
>TRBJ1-2|once|TRBV2|.
TGTGCCAGCGGAGCCTCGGATGGCTACACCTTC
CASGASDGYTF
>TRBJ1-3|.|TRBV19|.
TGTGCCAGTAGTGTGGGGGATTCTGGAAACACCATATATTTT
CASSVGDSGNTIYF
>TRBJ1-1|.|TRBV11-2|TRBD1
TGTGCCAGCAGGTTTCCGGGACAGGGGCGGACTGAAGCTTTCTTT
CASRFPGQGRTEAFF
>TRBJ1-5|.|TRBV9|TRBD1
TGTGCCAGCAGCGTCGGCCAGGGGGGTCGCAATCAGCCCCAGCATTTT
CASSVGQGGRNQPQHF
>TRBJ2-1|.|TRBV12-5|.
TGTGCTACGGCACAGGGCTCCTACAATGAGCAGTTCTTC
CATAQGSYNEQFF
>TRBJ1-2|.|TRBV6-5|TRBD1
TGTGCCAGCAGTCCGCGGGACAGGGCCTATGGCTACACCTTC
CASSPRDRAYGYTF
>TRBJ1-4|.|TRBV28|TRBD1
TGTGCCAGTACCTCAGGGGGCGTTTCTAATGAAAAACTGTTTTTT
CASTSGGVSNEKLFF
>TRBJ1-2|.|TRBV5-4|.
TGTGCCAGCACCTCCCCCGGGGGAGGCCGCTATGGCTACACCTTC
CASTSPGGGRYGYTF
>TRBJ2-1|.|TRBV7-9|TRBD2
TGTGCCAGCTCCTACCCGGGACTAGCGGACAATGAGCAGTTCTTC
CASSYPGLADNEQFF
>TRBJ1-5|.|TRBV5-8|.
TGTGCCAGCAGCTTGGGGGCCAGGCAGTCGGGGCAGCCCCAGCATTTT
CASSLGARQSGQPQHF
>TRBJ2-3|.|TRBV14|.
TGTGCCAGCAGCCAATCGCAGATAGCGCCGGGCACAGATACGCAGTATTTT
CASSQSQIAPGTDTQYF
>TRBJ2-7|.|TRBV5-1|.
TGCGCCGGCGCGGAGCCATACGAGCAGTACTTC
CAGAEPYEQYF
>TRBJ2-7|.|TRBV5-1|.
TGCGCCAGCAGCTTGTTGGGGGGAAGTTCCTACGAGCAGTACTTC
CASSLLGGSSYEQYF
>TRBJ2-3|.|TRBV29-1|TRBD2
TGCAGCGTTGGGACTAGCGCGTTAGATACGCAGTATTTT
CSVGTSALDTQYF
>TRBJ2-2|.|TRBV18|.
TGTGCCAGCTCACCACCTTCAGGGAACACCGGGGAGCTGTTTTTT
CASSPPSGNTGELFF
>TRBJ1-1|.|TRBV9|.
TGTGCCAGCAGCGCGGGATCGAAAGAAGCTTTCTTT
CASSAGSKEAFF
>TRBJ1-1|.|TRBV6-2/TRBV6-3|TRBD1
TGTGCCAGCAGTCGGACAGGGGCGCTTAACACTGAAGCTTTCTTT
CASSRTGALNTEAFF
>TRBJ1-6|once|TRBV3-1/TRBV3-2|.
TGTGCCAGCAGCCAAGGGGCAGGAGATTCACCCCTCCACTTT
CASSQGAGDSPLHF
>TRBJ2-2|.|TRBV10-2|.
TGCGCCAGCAGTGGGACACGAGCGGGCAAGGGTCTTGGGGAGCTGTTTTTT
CASSGTRAGKGLGELFF
>TRBJ2-7|.|TRBV19|.
TGTGCCAGTAAGCAAGGGACTTTAGGCTCCTACGAGCAGTACTTC
CASKQGTLGSYEQYF
>TRBJ2-5|few|TRBV6-2/TRBV6-3|TRBD2
TGTGCCAGCAGTTACGTCAGCGGGGGGGGGACTCAAGAGACCCAGTACTTC
CASSYVSGGGTQETQYF
>TRBJ1-2|.|TRBV4-3|TRBD1
TGCGCCAGCAGCCCCCAGACAGGGCGAGACTATGGCTACACCTTC
CASSPQTGRDYGYTF
>TRBJ1-1|.|TRBV29-1|.
TGCAGCGCCCGACGGTTTTCAGCCGAAGCTTTCTTT
CSARRFSAEAFF
>TRBJ1-1|.|TRBV18|.
TGTGCCAGCTCCGAGGACGGTGGGGGAATGAACACTGAAGCTTTCTTT
CASSEDGGGMNTEAFF
>TRBJ2-7|few|TRBV27|.
TGTGCCAGCAGTTTAACGGGACACGTCTACGAGCAGTACTTC
CASSLTGHVYEQYF
>TRBJ2-5|.|TRBV5-4|.
TGTGCCAGCAGCTTGGCAAGGGGGACCCAGTACTTC
CASSLARGTQYF
>TRBJ2-7|.|TRBV27|TRBD1
TGTGCCAGCTACGGACAGGGTCCCTCCTACGAGCAGTACTTC
CASYGQGPSYEQYF
>TRBJ2-7|.|TRBV5-1|.
TGCGCCAGCAGCTTTGGTAGCTCCTACGAGCAGTACTTC
CASSFGSSYEQYF